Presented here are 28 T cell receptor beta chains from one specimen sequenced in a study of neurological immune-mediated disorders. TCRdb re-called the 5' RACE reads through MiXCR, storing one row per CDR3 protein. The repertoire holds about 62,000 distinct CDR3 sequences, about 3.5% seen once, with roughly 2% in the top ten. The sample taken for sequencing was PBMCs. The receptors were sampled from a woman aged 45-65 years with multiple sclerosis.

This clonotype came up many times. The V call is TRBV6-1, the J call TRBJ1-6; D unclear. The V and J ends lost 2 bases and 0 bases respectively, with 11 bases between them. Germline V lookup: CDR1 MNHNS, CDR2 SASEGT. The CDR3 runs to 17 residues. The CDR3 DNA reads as TGTGCCAGCAGTGAACCGGTCCAAGGCTCCTATAATTCACCCCTCCACTTT. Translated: CASSEPVQGSYNSPLHF.

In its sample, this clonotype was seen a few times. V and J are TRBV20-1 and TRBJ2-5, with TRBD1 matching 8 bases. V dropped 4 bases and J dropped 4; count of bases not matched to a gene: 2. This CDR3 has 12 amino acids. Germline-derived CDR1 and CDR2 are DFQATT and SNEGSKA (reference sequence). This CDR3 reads CSATDRGETQYF. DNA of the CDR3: TGCAGTGCTACCGACAGGGGAGAGACCCAGTACTTC.

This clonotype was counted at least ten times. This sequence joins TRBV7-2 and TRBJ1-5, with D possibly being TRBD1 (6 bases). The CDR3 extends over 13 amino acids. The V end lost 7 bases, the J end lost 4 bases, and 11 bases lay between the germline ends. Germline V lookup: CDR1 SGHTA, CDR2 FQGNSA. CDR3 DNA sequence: TGTGCCAGCACACCGGACAGAAATCAGCCCCAGCATTTT. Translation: CASTPDRNQPQHF.

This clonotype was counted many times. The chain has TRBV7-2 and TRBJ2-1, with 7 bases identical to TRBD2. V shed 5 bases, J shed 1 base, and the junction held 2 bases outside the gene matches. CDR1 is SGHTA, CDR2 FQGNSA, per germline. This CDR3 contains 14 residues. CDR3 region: CASSTGGSYNEQFF. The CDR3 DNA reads TGTGCCAGCAGCACGGGAGGTTCCTACAATGAGCAGTTCTTC.

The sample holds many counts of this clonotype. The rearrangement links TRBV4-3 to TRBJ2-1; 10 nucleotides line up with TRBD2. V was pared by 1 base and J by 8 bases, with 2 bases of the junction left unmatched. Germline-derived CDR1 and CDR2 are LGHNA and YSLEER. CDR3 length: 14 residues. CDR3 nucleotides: TGCGCCAGCAGCCAAGGGCTAGCGGGAGATGAGCAGTTCTTC. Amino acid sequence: CASSQGLAGDEQFF.

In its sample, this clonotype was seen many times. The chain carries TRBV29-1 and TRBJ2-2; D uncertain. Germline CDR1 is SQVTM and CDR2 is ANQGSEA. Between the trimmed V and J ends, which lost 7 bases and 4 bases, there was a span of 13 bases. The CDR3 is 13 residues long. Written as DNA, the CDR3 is TGCAGCGCCTCGTCCGTGGCCACCGGGGAGCTGTTTTTT. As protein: CSASSVATGELFF.

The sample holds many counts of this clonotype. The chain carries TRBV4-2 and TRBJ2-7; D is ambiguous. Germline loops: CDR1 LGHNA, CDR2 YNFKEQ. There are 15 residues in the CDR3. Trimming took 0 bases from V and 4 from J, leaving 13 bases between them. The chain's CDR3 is CASSQDWAFQYEQYF. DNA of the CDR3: TGTGCCAGCAGCCAAGACTGGGCTTTCCAGTACGAGCAGTACTTC.

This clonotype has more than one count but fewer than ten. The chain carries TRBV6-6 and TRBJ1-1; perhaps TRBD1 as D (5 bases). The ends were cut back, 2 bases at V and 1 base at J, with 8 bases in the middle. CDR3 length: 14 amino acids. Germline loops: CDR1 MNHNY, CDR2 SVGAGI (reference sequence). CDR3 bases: TGTGCCAGCAGTTACCAAGACAGGAACACTGAAGCTTTCTTT. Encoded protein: CASSYQDRNTEAFF.

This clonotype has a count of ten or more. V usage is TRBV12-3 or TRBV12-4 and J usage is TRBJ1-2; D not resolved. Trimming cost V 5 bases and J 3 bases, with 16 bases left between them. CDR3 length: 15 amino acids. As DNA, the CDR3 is TGTGCCAGCAGTCTGACCGTGGGCGGCGACTATGGCTACACCTTC. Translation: CASSLTVGGDYGYTF.

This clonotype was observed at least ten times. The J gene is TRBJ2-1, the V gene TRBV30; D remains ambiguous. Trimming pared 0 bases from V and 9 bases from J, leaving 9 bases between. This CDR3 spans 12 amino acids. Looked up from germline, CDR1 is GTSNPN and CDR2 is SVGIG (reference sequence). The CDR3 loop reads CAWSVRATEQFF. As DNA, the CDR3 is TGTGCCTGGAGTGTAAGGGCGACTGAGCAGTTCTTC. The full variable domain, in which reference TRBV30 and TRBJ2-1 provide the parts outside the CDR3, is SQTIHQWPATLVQPVGSPLSLECTVEGTSNPNLYWYRQAAGRGLQLLFYSVGIGQISSEVPQNLSASRPQDRQFILSSKKLLLSDSGFYLCAWSVRATEQFFGPGTRLTVL.

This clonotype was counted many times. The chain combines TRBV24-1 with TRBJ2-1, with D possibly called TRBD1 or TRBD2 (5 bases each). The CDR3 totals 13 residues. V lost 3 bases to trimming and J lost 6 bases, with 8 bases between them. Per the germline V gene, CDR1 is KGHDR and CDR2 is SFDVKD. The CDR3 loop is CATSDVGRNEQFF. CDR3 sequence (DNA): TGTGCCACCAGTGATGTGGGACGCAATGAGCAGTTCTTC.

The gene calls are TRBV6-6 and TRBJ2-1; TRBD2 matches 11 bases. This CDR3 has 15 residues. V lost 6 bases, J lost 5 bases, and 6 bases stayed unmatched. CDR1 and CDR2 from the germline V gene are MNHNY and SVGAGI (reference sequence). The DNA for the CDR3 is TGTGCCAGCAGAACCGGGACTAGCGGCGACAATGAGCAGTTCTTC. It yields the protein CASRTGTSGDNEQFF.

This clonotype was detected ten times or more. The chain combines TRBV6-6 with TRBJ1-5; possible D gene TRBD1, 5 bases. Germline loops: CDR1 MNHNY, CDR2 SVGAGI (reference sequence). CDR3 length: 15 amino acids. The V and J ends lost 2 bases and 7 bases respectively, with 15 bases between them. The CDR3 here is CASSYEGREDQPQHF. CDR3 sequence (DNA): TGTGCCAGCAGTTACGAGGGCAGGGAGGACCAGCCCCAGCATTTT.

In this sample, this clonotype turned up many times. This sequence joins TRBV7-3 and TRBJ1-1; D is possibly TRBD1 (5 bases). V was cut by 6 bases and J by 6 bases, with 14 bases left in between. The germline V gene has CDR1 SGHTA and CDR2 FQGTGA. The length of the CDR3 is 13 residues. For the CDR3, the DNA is TGTGCCAGCAGGCGAGAGCCGACAGCTGAAGCTTTCTTT. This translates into CASRREPTAEAFF. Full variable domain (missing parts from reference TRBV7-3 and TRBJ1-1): GAGVSQTPSNKVTEKGKYVELRCDPISGHTALYWYRQSLGQGPEFLIYFQGTGAADDSGLPNDRFFAVRPEGSVSTLKIQRTERGDSAVYLCASRREPTAEAFFGQGTRLTVV.

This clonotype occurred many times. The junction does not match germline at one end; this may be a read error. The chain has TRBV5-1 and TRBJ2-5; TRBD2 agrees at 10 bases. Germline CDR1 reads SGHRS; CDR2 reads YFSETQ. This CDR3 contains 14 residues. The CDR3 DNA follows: TGCGCCAGCAGCGAGCGGGAGGGCCAAAAGACCCAGTACTTC. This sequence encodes CASSEREGQKTQYF. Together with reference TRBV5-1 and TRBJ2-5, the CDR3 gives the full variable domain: KAGVTQTPRYLIKTRGQQVTLSCSPISGHRSVSWYQQTPGQGLQFLFEYFSETQRNKGNFPGRFSGRQFSNSRSEMNVSTLELGDSALYLCASSEREGQKTQYFGPGTRLLVL.

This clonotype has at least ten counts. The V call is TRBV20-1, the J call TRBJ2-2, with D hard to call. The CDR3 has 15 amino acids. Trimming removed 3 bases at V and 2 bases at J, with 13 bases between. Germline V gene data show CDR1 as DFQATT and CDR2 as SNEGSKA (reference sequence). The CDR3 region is CSASAPARNTGELFF. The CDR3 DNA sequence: TGCAGTGCTAGCGCGCCGGCCCGCAACACCGGGGAGCTGTTTTTT.

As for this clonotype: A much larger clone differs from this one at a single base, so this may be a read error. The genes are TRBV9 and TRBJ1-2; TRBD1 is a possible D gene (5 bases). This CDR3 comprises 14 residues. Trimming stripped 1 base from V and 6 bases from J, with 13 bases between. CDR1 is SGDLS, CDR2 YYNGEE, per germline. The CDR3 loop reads CASSVLGKGNGYTF. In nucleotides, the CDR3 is TGTGCCAGCAGCGTACTGGGAAAGGGGAATGGCTACACCTTC.

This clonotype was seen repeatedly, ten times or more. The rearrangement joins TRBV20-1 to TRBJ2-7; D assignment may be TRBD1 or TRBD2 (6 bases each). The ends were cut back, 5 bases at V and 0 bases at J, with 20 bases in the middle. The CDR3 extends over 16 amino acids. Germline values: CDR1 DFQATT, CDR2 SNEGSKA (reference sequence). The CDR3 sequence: CSALREGGLSSYEQYF. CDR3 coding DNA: TGCAGTGCTCTGAGAGAGGGGGGTCTGAGCTCCTACGAGCAGTACTTC.

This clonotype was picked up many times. The CDR3 sequence is CASSQKGEGQDEQFF. In DNA, the CDR3 is TGTGCCAGCAGCCAAAAGGGGGAGGGCCAAGATGAGCAGTTCTTC. This chain links TRBV4-2 with TRBJ2-1; D is possibly TRBD2 (7 bases). The V gene lost 2 bases and the J gene lost 8 bases, with 16 bases spanning the gap. Germline V gene lookup returns CDR1 LGHNA and CDR2 YNFKEQ. The CDR3 extends over 15 amino acids.

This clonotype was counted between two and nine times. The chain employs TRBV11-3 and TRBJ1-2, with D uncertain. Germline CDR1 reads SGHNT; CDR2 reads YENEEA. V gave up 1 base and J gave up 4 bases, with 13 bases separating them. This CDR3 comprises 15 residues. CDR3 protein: CASSLGPPAGYGYTF. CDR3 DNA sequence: TGTGCCAGCAGCTTAGGTCCCCCAGCGGGCTATGGCTACACCTTC.

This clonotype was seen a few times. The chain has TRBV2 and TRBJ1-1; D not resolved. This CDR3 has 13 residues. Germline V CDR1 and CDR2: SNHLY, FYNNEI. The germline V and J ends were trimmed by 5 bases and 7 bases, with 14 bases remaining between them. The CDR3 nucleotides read TGTGCCAGCAGTCTCAGCTTAAGCGTTGAAGCTTTCTTT. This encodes CASSLSLSVEAFF.

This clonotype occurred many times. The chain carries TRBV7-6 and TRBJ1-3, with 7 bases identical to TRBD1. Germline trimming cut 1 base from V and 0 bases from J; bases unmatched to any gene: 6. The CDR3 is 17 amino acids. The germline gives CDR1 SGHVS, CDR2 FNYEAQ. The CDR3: CASSLGGTARSGNTIYF. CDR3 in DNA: TGTGCCAGCAGCTTAGGGGGGACAGCCCGCTCTGGAAACACCATATATTTT.

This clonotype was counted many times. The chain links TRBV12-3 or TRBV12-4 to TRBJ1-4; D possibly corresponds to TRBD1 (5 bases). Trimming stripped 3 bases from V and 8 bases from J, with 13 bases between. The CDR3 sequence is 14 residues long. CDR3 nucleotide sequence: TGTGCCAGCAGTTTCGCCAGGGAAAGCGAAAAACTGTTTTTT. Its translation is CASSFARESEKLFF.

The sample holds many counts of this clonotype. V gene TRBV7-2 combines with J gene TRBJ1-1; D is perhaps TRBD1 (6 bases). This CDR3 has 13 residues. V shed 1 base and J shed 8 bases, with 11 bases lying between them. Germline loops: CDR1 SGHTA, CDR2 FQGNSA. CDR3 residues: CASSLGGRGEAFF. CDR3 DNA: TGTGCCAGCAGCTTAGGGGGGCGTGGGGAAGCTTTCTTT.

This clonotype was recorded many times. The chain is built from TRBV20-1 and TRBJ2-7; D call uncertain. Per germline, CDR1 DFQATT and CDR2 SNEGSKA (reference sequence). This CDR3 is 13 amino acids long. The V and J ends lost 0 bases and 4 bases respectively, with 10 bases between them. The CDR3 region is CSARDPLRYEQYF. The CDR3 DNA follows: TGCAGTGCTAGAGATCCTCTCCGTTACGAGCAGTACTTC.

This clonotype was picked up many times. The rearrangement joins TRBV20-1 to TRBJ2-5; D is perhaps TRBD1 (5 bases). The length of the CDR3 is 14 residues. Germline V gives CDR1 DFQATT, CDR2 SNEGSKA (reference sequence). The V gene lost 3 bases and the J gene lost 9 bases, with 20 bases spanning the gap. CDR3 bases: TGCAGTGCTAGTCACCCAGGGTCGCAAGGGGCCCAGTACTTC. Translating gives CSASHPGSQGAQYF.

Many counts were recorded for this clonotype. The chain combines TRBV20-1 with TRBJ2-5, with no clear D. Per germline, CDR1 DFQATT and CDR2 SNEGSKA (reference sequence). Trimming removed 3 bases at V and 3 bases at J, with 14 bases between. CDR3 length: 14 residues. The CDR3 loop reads CSASSLLSEETQYF. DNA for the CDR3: TGCAGTGCTAGTAGCCTACTCTCTGAAGAGACCCAGTACTTC.

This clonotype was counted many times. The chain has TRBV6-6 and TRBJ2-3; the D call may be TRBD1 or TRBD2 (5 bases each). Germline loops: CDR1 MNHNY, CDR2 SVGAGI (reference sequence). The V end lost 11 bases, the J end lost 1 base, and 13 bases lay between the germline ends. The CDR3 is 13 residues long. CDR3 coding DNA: TGTGCCCTCGCCGGGGACGGCACAGATACGCAGTATTTT. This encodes CALAGDGTDTQYF.